Sequencing of this T cell receptor (beta chain) was carried out in a study of blood T cells in healthy people across ages. A second PCR, run for about 6 to 12 cycles, used a sample-barcoded 5' primer plus a J-beta primer mix. MiXCR was run by TCRdb on the 5' RACE reads, yielding one entry per CDR3 protein. The repertoire consists of 780,000 or so distinct CDR3 sequences, with around three fifths occurring once and the leading ten covering approximately 24%. The CDR3 covers 15 residues. Germline lookup yields CDR1 SGHTA and CDR2 FQGTGA. V gave up 2 bases and J gave up 10 bases; unmatched junction bases: 10. This clonotype was seen many times.

The TCR comes from a man aged 35 to 55 in good health. The sequencing input was blood. The chain has TRBV7-3 and TRBJ1-2; 10 positions match TRBD1. CDR3 sequence reads: CASSLAPDRGLAYTF. The DNA for the CDR3 is TGTGCCAGCAGCTTAGCCCCCGACAGGGGGCTAGCCTACACCTTC.